This T cell receptor (beta chain) appears in the sequencing data of a study of blood T cell repertoires in COVID-19. On the study more broadly: Samples representing acute and convalescent COVID-19 were sourced from the United States, Italy and Spain. The cDNA or gDNA used as material had been derived from T cells, B-cell-depleted T cells, or PBMCs.

This clone was detected once. Trimming removed 8 bases from V and 2 bases from J; junction bases left unmatched: 3. CDR1 and CDR2 (germline): SGHTA, FQGNSA. CDR3 length equals 13 residues. Original processing notes: Reference gene primer amplification gave nucleated cell count estimates. The data were produced by immunoSEQ multiplex PCR, yet TCRdb's version contains in-frame clones alone and is incomplete. The V and J calls and clone size were taken over from that table, and D and trimming were inferred from the DNA. The data hold approximately 110,000 clones, with 80% to 90% observed a single time. The receptor's source is a man between 40 and 49 years old with acute or convalescent COVID-19. The specimen sequenced was peripheral blood. The chain carries TRBV7-2 and TRBJ2-3; 8 bases align to TRBD2. This CDR3 is CASSGGLTDTQYF. The CDR3 bases are TGTGCCAGCTCGGGGGGGCTCACAGATACGCAGTATTTT.